The entry below gives a single TCR beta chain sequence along with its context. The data derive from a study of blood T cell repertoires in COVID-19. About the study: Some COVID-19 samples were acute and others convalescent; all came from the United States, Italy and Spain. T cells, B-cell-depleted T cells, or PBMCs provided the cDNA or gDNA that served as material.

Germline V CDR1 and CDR2: SGHNT, YYREEE (reference sequence). The CDR3 is made up of 16 amino acids. V lost 4 bases to trimming and J lost 6 bases; unmatched junction nucleotides: 15. Authors' analysis steps: Amplification of reference gene primers provided the estimated nucleated cell counts. TCRdb keeps only in-frame clones here, not all; method: immunoSEQ multiplex PCR. V and J calls and clone size follow that table, whereas D and trimming were derived from the DNA. The table lists over 200,000 clones, 80% of them singletons. The chain carries TRBV5-4 and TRBJ2-7; TRBD2 matches at 8 bases. The source is a human donor in a cohort sampled during active COVID-19. The sequenced sample consisted of peripheral blood. The DNA for the CDR3 is TGTGCCAGCAGCCCGGGACTAGGTAGTTTGGTAGGCGAGCAGTACTTC. This encodes CASSPGLGSLVGEQYF.